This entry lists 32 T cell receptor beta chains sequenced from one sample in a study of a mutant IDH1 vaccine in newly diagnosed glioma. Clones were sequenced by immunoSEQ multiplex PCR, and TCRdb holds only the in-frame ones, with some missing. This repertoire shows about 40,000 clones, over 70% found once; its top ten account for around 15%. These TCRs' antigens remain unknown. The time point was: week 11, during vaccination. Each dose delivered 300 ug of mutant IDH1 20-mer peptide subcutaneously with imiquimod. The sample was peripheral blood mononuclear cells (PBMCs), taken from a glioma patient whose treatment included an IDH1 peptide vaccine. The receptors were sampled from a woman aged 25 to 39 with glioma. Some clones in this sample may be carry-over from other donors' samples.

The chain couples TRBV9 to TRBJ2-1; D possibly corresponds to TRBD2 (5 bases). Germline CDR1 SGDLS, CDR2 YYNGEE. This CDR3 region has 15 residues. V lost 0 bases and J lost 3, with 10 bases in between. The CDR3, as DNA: TGTGCCAGCAGCGTAGGAAGCGGTTTCTACAATGAGCAGTTCTTC. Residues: CASSVGSGFYNEQFF.

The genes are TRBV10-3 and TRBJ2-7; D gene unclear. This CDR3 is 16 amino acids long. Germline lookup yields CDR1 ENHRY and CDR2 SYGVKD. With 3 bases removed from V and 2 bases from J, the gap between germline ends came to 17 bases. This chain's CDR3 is CAISDYNQQRTYEQYF. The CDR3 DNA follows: TGTGCCATCAGTGATTATAATCAACAGCGAACCTACGAGCAGTACTTC.

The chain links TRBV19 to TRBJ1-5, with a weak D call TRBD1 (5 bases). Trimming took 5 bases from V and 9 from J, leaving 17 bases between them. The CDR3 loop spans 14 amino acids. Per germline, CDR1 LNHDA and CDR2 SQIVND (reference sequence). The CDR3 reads CASSEVASGGPQHF. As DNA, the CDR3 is TGTGCCAGTAGTGAAGTAGCGAGTGGGGGGCCCCAGCATTTT.

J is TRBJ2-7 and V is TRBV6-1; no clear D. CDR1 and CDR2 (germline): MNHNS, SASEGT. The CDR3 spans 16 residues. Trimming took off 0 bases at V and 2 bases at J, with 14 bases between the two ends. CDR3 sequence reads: CASSEAWAGPPYEQYF. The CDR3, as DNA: TGTGCCAGCAGTGAAGCGTGGGCAGGCCCCCCCTACGAGCAGTACTTC.

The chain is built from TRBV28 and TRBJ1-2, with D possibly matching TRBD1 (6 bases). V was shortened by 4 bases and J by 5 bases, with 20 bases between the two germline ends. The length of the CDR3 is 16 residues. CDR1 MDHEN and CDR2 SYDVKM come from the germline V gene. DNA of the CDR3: TGTGCCAGCAGTTATACCGGGACACGGGGGGGATATGGCTACACCTTC. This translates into CASSYTGTRGGYGYTF.

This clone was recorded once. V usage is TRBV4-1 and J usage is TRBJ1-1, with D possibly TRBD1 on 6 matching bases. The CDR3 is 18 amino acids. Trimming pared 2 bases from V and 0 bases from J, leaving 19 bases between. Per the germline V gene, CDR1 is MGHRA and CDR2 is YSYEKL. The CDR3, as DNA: TGCGCCAGCAGCCAATGGGACCCACGGGGGCTACTGAACACTGAAGCTTTCTTT. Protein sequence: CASSQWDPRGLLNTEAFF.

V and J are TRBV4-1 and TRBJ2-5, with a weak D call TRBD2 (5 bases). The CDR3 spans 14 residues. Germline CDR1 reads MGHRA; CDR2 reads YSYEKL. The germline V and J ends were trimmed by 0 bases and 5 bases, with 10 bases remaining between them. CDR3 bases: TGCGCCAGCAGCCAAGATAGTATAGCGGAGACCCAGTACTTC. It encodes CASSQDSIAETQYF.

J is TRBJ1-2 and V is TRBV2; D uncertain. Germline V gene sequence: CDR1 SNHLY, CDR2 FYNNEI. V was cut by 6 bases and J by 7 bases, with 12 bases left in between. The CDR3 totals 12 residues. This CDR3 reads CASSPGGPGYTF. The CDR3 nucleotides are TGTGCCAGCAGCCCCGGTGGCCCTGGCTACACCTTC.

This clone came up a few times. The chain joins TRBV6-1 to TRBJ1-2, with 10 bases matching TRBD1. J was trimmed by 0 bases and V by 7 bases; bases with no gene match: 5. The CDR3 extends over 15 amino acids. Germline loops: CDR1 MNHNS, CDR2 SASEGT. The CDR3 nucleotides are TGTGCCAGCATTAGGGACAGGGGTACTAACTATGGCTACACCTTC. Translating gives CASIRDRGTNYGYTF.

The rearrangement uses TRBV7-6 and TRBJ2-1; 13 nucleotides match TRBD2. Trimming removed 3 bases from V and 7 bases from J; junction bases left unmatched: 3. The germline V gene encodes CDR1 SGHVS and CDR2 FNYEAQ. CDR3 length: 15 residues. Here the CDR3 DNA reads TGTGCCAGCAGCTTCCGGGGACTAGCGGGAAATGAGCAGTTCTTC. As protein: CASSFRGLAGNEQFF.

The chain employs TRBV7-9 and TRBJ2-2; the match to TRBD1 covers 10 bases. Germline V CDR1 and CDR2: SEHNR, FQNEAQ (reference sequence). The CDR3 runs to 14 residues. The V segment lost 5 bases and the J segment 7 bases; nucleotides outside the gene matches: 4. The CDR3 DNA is TGTGCCAGCAGCGTGGGACAGGGGTTCGGGGAGCTGTTTTTT. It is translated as CASSVGQGFGELFF. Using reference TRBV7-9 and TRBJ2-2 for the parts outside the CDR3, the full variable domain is DTGVSQNPRHKITKRGQNVTFRCDPISEHNRLYWYRQTLGQGPEFLTYFQNEAQLEKSRLLSDRFSAERPKGSFSTLEIQRTEQGDSAMYLCASSVGQGFGELFFGEGSRLTVL.

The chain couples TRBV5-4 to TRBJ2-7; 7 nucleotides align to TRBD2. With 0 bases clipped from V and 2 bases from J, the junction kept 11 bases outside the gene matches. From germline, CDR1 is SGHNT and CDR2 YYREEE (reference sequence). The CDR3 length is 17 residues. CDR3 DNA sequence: TGTGCCAGCAGCTTGGGCTGGGGGAGGGGAGGAACCTACGAGCAGTACTTC. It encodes CASSLGWGRGGTYEQYF.

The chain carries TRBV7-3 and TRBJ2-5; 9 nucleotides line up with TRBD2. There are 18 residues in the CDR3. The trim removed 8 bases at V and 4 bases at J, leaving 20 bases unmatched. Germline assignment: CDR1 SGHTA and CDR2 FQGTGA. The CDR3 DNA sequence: TGTGCCAGCCACCAACCTCTAGACGAGCGGGAGGCGGGAGAGACCCAGTACTTC. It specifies CASHQPLDEREAGETQYF.

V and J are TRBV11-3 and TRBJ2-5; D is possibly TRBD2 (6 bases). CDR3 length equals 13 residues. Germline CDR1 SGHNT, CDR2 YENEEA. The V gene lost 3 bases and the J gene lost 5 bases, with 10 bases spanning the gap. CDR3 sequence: CASSFSGRETQYF. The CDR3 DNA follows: TGTGCCAGCAGCTTCTCAGGGAGGGAGACCCAGTACTTC.

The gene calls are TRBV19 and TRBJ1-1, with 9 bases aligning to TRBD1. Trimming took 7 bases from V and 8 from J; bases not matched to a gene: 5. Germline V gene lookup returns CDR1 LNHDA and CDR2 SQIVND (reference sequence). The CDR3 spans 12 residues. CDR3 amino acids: CASKTGGVEAFF. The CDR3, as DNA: TGTGCCAGTAAAACAGGGGGCGTGGAAGCTTTCTTT. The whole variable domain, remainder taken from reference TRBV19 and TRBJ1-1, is DGGITQSPKYLFRKEGQNVTLSCEQNLNHDAMYWYRQDPGQGLRLIYYSQIVNDFQKGDIAEGYSVSREKKESFPLTVTSAQKNPTAFYLCASKTGGVEAFFGQGTRLTVV.

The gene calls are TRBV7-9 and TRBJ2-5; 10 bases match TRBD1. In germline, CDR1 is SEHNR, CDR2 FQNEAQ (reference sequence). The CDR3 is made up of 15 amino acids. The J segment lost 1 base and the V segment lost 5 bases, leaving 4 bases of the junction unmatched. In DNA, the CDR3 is TGTGCCAGCAGCCCGGACAGGGGGTCCCAAGAGACCCAGTACTTC. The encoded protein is CASSPDRGSQETQYF.

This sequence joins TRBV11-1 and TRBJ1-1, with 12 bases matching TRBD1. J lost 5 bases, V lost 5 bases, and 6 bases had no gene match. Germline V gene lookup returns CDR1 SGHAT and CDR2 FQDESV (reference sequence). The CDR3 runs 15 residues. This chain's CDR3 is CASSPGTGGLTEAFF. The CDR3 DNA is TGTGCCAGCAGCCCCGGGACAGGGGGCTTAACTGAAGCTTTCTTT.

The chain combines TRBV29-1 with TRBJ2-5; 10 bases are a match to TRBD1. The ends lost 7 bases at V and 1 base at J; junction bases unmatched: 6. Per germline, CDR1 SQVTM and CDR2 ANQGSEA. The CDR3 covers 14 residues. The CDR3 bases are TGCAGCGCTCCGGACAGGGGGTTCCAAGAGACCCAGTACTTC. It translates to CSAPDRGFQETQYF.

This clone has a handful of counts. The CDR3 here is CAWRPSRYTEAFF. The CDR3 coding sequence is TGTGCCTGGAGGCCCAGTAGGTACACTGAAGCTTTCTTT. The rearrangement uses TRBV30 and TRBJ1-1, with D uncertain. This CDR3 has 13 amino acids. Per the germline V gene, CDR1 is GTSNPN and CDR2 is SVGIG (reference sequence). Trimming left V 3 bases short and J 3 bases short, with 11 bases between.

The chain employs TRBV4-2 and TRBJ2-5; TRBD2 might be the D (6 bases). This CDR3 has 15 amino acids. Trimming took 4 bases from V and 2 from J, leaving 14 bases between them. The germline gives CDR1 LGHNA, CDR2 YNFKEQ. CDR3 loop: CASSPDPGRQETQYF. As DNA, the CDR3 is TGTGCCAGCAGCCCGGACCCAGGGAGGCAAGAGACCCAGTACTTC.

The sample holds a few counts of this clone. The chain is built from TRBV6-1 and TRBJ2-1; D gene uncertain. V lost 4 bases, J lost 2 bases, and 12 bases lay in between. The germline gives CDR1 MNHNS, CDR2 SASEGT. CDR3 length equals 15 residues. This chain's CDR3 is CASSVRLTTYNEQFF. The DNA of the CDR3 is TGTGCCAGCAGTGTGCGACTGACAACCTACAATGAGCAGTTCTTC.

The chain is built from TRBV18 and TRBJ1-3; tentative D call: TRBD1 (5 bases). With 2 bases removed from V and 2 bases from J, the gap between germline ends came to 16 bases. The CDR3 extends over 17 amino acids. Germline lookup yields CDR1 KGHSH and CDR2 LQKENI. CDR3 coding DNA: TGTGCCAGCTCACCATGGGCTTTCGGACAAGCTGGAAACACCATATATTTT. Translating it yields CASSPWAFGQAGNTIYF.

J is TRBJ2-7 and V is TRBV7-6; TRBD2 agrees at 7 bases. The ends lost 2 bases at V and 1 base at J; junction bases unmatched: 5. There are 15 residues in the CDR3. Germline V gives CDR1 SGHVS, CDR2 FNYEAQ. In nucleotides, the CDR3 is TGTGCCAGCAGCTTATGGGGGGGTTTATCCTACGAGCAGTACTTC. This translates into CASSLWGGLSYEQYF.

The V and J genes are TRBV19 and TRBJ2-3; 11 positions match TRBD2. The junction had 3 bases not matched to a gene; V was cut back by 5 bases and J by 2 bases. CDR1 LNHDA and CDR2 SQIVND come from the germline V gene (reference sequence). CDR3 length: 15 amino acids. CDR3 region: CASSVTSGTTDTQYF. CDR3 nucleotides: TGTGCCAGTAGTGTGACTAGCGGGACCACAGATACGCAGTATTTT.

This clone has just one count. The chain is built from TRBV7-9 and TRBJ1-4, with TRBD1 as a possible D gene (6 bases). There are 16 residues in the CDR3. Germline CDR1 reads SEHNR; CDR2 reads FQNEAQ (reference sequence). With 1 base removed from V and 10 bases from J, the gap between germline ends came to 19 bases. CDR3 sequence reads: CASSLERGPQAGKLFF. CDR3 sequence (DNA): TGTGCCAGCAGCTTAGAGCGGGGGCCCCAGGCAGGAAAACTGTTTTTT.

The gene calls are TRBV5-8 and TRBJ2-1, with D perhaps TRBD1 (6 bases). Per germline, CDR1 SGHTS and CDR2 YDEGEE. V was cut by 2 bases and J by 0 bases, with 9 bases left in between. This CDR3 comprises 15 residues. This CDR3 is CASSLQGNSYNEQFF. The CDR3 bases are TGTGCCAGCAGCTTACAGGGTAACTCCTACAATGAGCAGTTCTTC. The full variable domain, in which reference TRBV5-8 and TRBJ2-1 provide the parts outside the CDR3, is EAGVTQSPTHLIKTRGQQATLRCSPISGHTSVYWYQQALGLGLQFLLWYDEGEERNRGNFPPRFSGRQFPNYSSELNVNALELEDSALYLCASSLQGNSYNEQFFGPGTRLTVL.

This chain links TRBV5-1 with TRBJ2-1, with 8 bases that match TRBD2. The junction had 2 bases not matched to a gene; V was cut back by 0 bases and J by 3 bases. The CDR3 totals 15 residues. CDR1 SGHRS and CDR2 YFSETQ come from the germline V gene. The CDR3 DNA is TGCGCCAGCAGCTTGGGGGGACTAGTCTACAATGAGCAGTTCTTC. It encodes CASSLGGLVYNEQFF.

The DNA for the CDR3 is TGTGCCATCAGTGACCTTGCTAAGGGACAGGGGCCTCAAGGGGCCTACGAGCAGTACTTC. Its translation is CAISDLAKGQGPQGAYEQYF. The genes are TRBV10-3 and TRBJ2-7; TRBD1 matches 10 bases. Losses at the gene ends were 3 bases for V and 2 bases for J; bases not matched to a gene: 19. This CDR3 is 20 amino acids long. Germline V lookup: CDR1 ENHRY, CDR2 SYGVKD.

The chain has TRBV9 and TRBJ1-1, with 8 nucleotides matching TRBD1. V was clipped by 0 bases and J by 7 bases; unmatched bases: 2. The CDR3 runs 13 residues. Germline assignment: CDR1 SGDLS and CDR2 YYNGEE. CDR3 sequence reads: CASSVVQGGEAFF. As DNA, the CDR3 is TGTGCCAGCAGCGTAGTACAGGGGGGTGAAGCTTTCTTT.

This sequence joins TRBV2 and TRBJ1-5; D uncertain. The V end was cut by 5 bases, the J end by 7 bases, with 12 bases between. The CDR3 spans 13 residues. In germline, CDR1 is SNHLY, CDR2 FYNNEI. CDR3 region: CASSLLVGQPQHF. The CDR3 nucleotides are TGTGCCAGCAGTCTACTAGTCGGACAGCCCCAGCATTTT.

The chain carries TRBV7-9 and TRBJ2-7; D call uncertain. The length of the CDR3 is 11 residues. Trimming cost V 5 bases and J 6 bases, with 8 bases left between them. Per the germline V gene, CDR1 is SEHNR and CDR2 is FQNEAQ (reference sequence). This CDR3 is CASSQTSEQYF. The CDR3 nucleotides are TGTGCCAGCAGCCAGACAAGCGAGCAGTACTTC.

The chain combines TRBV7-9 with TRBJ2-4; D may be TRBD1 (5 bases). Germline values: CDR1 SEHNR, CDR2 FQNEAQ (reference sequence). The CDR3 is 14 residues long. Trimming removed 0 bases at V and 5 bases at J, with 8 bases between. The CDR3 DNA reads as TGTGCCAGCAGCTTAGCAAAACAGGAAAACATTCAGTACTTC. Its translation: CASSLAKQENIQYF.